Listed below are T cell receptor beta chains from one sample, sequenced in a study of T cells in Graves' hyperthyroidism and ophthalmopathy. TCRdb reanalysed the multiplex PCR reads using MiXCR and keeps one entry per CDR3 protein. The profile shows about 500,000 distinct CDR3 sequences, roughly 15% of them singletons. The specimen sequenced was blood. These receptors were collected from a woman aged 18 to 35 with Graves' ophthalmopathy. Both conserved end residues are part of each CDR3. A D gene is named only where the DNA matches it firmly. Only some rows state a clone size, as once, few, many or a class for expanded clones.

d_call,j_call,clone_size,v_call,cdr3_nt,cdr3_aa
TRBD2,TRBJ2-3,-,TRBV5-1,TGCGCCAGCAGCGCGAAGACGGGAGGGTTCGGCGCAGATACGCAGTATTTT,CASSAKTGGFGADTQYF
TRBD2,TRBJ2-7,many,TRBV28,TGTGCCAGCAGTTTAGGGACTAGCTCCAACGAGCAGTACTTC,CASSLGTSSNEQYF
TRBD1,TRBJ1-2,many,TRBV12-3/TRBV12-4,TGTGCCAGCAGTTTTTCTGACAGGGGCGTGTATGGCTACACCTTC,CASSFSDRGVYGYTF
TRBD1,TRBJ2-5,many,TRBV27,TGTGCCAGCAGTTACCGGACAGGGGGGAGGGAGACCCAGTACTTC,CASSYRTGGRETQYF
TRBD2,TRBJ2-1,few,TRBV6-1,TGTGCCAGCTACCGGCCCAGCGGGGGGGGAGAGAATGAGCAGTTCTTC,CASYRPSGGGENEQFF
-,TRBJ1-3,-,TRBV20-1,TGCAGTGCTAGGGGCTACTCTGGAAACACCATATATTTT,CSARGYSGNTIYF
-,TRBJ1-1,many,TRBV4-1,TGCGCCAGCAGCCAAGATGAGGGTTCGGTCACTGAAGCTTTCTTT,CASSQDEGSVTEAFF
TRBD1,TRBJ1-2,-,TRBV5-4,TGTGCCAGCAGCTCGATCAGGGGACAGGGTTTTGGCTACACCTTC,CASSSIRGQGFGYTF
TRBD1,TRBJ2-1,many,TRBV20-1,TGCAGTGCTCGACAGGGATCATCCTACAATGAGCAGTTCTTC,CSARQGSSYNEQFF
-,TRBJ1-4,many,TRBV5-5,TGTGCCAGCAGTCCCGGTCTTGGGGGGGAAAAACTGTTTTTT,CASSPGLGGEKLFF
-,TRBJ2-2,-,TRBV29-1,TGCAGCGTTGAGGTTATAGGACAAAACACCGGGGAGCTGTTTTTT,CSVEVIGQNTGELFF